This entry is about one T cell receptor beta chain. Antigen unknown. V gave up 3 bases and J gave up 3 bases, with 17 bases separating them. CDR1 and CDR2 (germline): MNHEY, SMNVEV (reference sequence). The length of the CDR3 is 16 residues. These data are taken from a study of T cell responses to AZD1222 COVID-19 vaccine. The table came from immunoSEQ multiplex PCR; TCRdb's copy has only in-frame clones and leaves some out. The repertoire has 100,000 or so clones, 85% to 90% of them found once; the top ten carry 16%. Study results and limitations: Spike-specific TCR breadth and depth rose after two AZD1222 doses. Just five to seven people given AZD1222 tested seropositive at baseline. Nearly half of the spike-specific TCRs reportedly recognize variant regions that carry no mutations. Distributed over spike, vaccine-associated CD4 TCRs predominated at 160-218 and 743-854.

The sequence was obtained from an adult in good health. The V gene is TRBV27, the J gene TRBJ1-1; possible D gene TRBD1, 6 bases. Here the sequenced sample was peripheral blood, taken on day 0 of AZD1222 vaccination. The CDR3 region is CASSFWGLGYDTEAFF. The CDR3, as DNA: TGTGCCAGCAGTTTTTGGGGGCTTGGATACGACACTGAAGCTTTCTTT.